A single sample is the source of the 30 T cell receptor beta chains below, sequenced in a study of long-term antiretroviral therapy in people with HIV. Version v3.0 of the immunoSEQ assay was performed at survey level. The table came from immunoSEQ multiplex PCR; TCRdb's copy has only in-frame clones and leaves some out. The sample yields some 26,000 clones, 80% to 85% seen once. The source was unsorted PBMCs, collected 2.9 years after starting antiretroviral therapy. The receptors originated from a man aged 50 to 60 with HIV.

The rearrangement uses TRBV27 and TRBJ2-1, with a possible D match to TRBD1 (5 bases). V lost 3 bases to trimming and J lost 4 bases, with 10 bases between them. The CDR3 spans 14 residues. The germline CDR1 and CDR2 sequences are MNHEY and SMNVEV (reference sequence). The CDR3 nucleotides read TGTGCCAGCAGTTTTAAGACAGCTTACAATGAGCAGTTCTTC. This codes for CASSFKTAYNEQFF.

The chain joins TRBV10-2 to TRBJ1-5, with 9 bases fitting TRBD1. This CDR3 region has 13 residues. V shed 10 bases, J shed 3 bases, and the junction held 4 bases outside the gene matches. Germline V gene sequence: CDR1 WSHSY, CDR2 SAAADI. CDR3 DNA sequence: TGCGCCACAACAGGGGGCTACAATCAGCCCCAGCATTTT. This codes for CATTGGYNQPQHF.

This chain joins TRBV6-6 and TRBJ2-7; maybe TRBD1 (5 bases). The length of the CDR3 is 13 residues. Trimming stripped 4 bases from V and 6 bases from J, with 13 bases between. Germline values: CDR1 MNHNY, CDR2 SVGAGI (reference sequence). CDR3 bases: TGTGCCAGCAGTTCGCTGACAGCACGCGAGCAGTACTTC. This encodes CASSSLTAREQYF.

The chain employs TRBV6-5 and TRBJ1-2; D is unclear. Germline CDR1 and CDR2: MNHEY and SVGAGI. Trimming pared 0 bases from V and 3 bases from J, leaving 8 bases between. This CDR3 region has 14 residues. This CDR3 is CASSYSTPDYGYTF. The CDR3 DNA is TGTGCCAGCAGTTACTCAACACCGGACTATGGCTACACCTTC.

The chain carries TRBV28 and TRBJ1-2; the D is unclear. V dropped 1 base and J dropped 0 bases, with 6 bases sitting between them. The CDR3 is 14 residues long. Germline CDR1 MDHEN, CDR2 SYDVKM. CDR3 sequence reads: CASSLLPANYGYTF. CDR3 nucleotides: TGTGCCAGCAGTTTATTGCCAGCTAACTATGGCTACACCTTC.

This clone has more than one count but fewer than ten. The chain carries TRBV6-5 and TRBJ1-2; TRBD1 aligns across 10 bases. Per germline, CDR1 MNHEY and CDR2 SVGAGI. The CDR3 runs to 15 residues. V lost 6 bases, J lost 7 bases, and 11 bases stayed unmatched. As DNA, the CDR3 is TGTGCCAGCAGCATGGGCGGGACAGGGGATTTTGGCTACACCTTC. It is translated as CASSMGGTGDFGYTF.

The gene calls are TRBV4-3 and TRBJ1-1, with D perhaps TRBD1 (6 bases). Trimming left V 3 bases short and J 5 bases short, with 16 bases between. CDR3 length: 15 amino acids. From germline, CDR1 is LGHNA and CDR2 YSLEER. The CDR3 loop reads CASSQVLQGRTEAFF. The CDR3 DNA sequence: TGCGCCAGCAGCCAGGTTTTACAGGGTCGAACTGAAGCTTTCTTT.

The genes are TRBV5-1 and TRBJ2-1; 7 nucleotides match TRBD1. CDR3 size: 14 residues. Germline-derived CDR1 and CDR2 are SGHRS and YFSETQ. V gave up 1 base and J gave up 7 bases; unmatched junction bases: 5. For the CDR3, the DNA is TGCGCCAGCAGCTTGAGGGGGCCTTCGAATGAGCAGTTCTTC. The encoded protein is CASSLRGPSNEQFF.

The chain employs TRBV7-9 and TRBJ2-3; the D gene could be TRBD1 or TRBD2 (5 bases each). The germline V gene has CDR1 SEHNR and CDR2 FQNEAQ (reference sequence). The CDR3 spans 16 residues. V lost 2 bases, J lost 0 bases, and 12 bases lay in between. As DNA, the CDR3 is TGTGCCAGCAGCTTACCCCGGGGCTTCAGCACAGATACGCAGTATTTT. Protein sequence: CASSLPRGFSTDTQYF.

The rearrangement joins TRBV28 to TRBJ2-1; TRBD1 aligns across 7 bases. Germline assignment: CDR1 MDHEN and CDR2 SYDVKM. With 7 bases clipped from V and 10 bases from J, the junction kept 10 bases outside the gene matches. This CDR3 is built from 13 residues. DNA for the CDR3: TGTGCCAGCATCTTATTCCTGGGACAGGAGCAGTTCTTC. Translated: CASILFLGQEQFF.

The V gene is TRBV9, the J gene TRBJ2-3; no clear D gene. Germline V CDR1 and CDR2: SGDLS, YYNGEE. The CDR3 is made up of 12 amino acids. V gave up 5 bases and J gave up 2 bases, with 6 bases separating them. The CDR3 loop is CASSPNTDTQYF. The CDR3 DNA is TGTGCCAGCAGTCCTAACACAGATACGCAGTATTTT.

The chain combines TRBV5-6 with TRBJ2-1; possibly TRBD1 for D (6 bases). CDR1 is SGHDT, CDR2 YYEEEE, per germline. The CDR3 has 13 amino acids. Deletions cut 3 bases from V and 3 bases from J, with 7 bases between. Here the CDR3 reads CASSSDSYNEQFF. DNA of the CDR3: TGTGCCAGCAGCTCGGACAGCTACAATGAGCAGTTCTTC.

The chain couples TRBV7-9 to TRBJ2-3; D not certain. V lost 3 bases and J 3 bases, leaving 7 bases between the germline ends. The CDR3 totals 13 residues. Germline V gene data show CDR1 as SEHNR and CDR2 as FQNEAQ (reference sequence). The CDR3 region has the DNA TGTGCCAGCAGCTTCCATAATACAGATACGCAGTATTTT. It codes for CASSFHNTDTQYF.

This clone appeared a few times. DNA of the CDR3: TGTGCCAGCAGCTTCGCACCGGACAGGGGCTACGAGCAGTACTTC. It translates to CASSFAPDRGYEQYF. The chain recombines TRBV5-4 with TRBJ2-7; 9 bases line up with TRBD1. The CDR3 contains 15 residues. Germline V gene lookup returns CDR1 SGHNT and CDR2 YYREEE (reference sequence). The trim removed 2 bases at V and 3 bases at J, leaving 6 bases unmatched.

The chain is built from TRBV18 and TRBJ1-4, with no clear D. This CDR3 has 12 amino acids. The V and J ends lost 6 bases and 12 bases respectively, with 14 bases between them. Germline V gives CDR1 KGHSH, CDR2 LQKENI. For the CDR3, the DNA is TGTGCCAGCTCTACATTCGTTGGGGAACTGTTTTTT. Residues: CASSTFVGELFF.

The rearrangement links TRBV6-1 to TRBJ2-7; D ambiguous. Germline V CDR1 and CDR2: MNHNS, SASEGT. The CDR3 covers 12 residues. V was pared by 4 bases and J by 6 bases, with 10 bases between. The CDR3 DNA sequence: TGTGCCAGCAGTGGATGGGTTCGCGAGCAGTACTTC. Protein: CASSGWVREQYF.

This clone was recorded only once. The chain uses TRBV5-6 and TRBJ1-1; perhaps TRBD1 as D (6 bases). The V gene lost 0 bases and the J gene lost 3 bases, with 9 bases spanning the gap. The CDR3 consists of 14 residues. Germline lookup yields CDR1 SGHDT and CDR2 YYEEEE. CDR3 in amino acids: CASSLGGAHTEAFF. Here the CDR3 DNA reads TGTGCCAGCAGCTTGGGGGGGGCACACACTGAAGCTTTCTTT.

Regarding this clone: Sequence at one end of the junction differs from germline and may be a read error. This chain connects TRBV18 to TRBJ1-1, with a weak D call TRBD1 (5 bases). CDR1 is KGHSH, CDR2 LQKENI, per germline. The CDR3 contains 14 residues. CDR3 loop: CASSPATEMRDPYF. DNA of the CDR3: TGTGCCAGCTCACCAGCGACAGAGATGCGGGACCCCTATTTT.

The J gene is TRBJ2-2, the V gene TRBV4-1; D might be TRBD1 (5 bases). Per the germline V gene, CDR1 is MGHRA and CDR2 is YSYEKL. The germline V and J ends were trimmed by 4 bases and 0 bases, with 12 bases remaining between them. The CDR3 is 16 amino acids. The CDR3 is CASSPRQTTNTGELFF. Written as DNA, the CDR3 is TGCGCCAGCAGCCCACGACAGACCACGAACACCGGGGAGCTGTTTTTT.

This chain joins TRBV4-3 and TRBJ2-5, with TRBD1 as a possible D gene (5 bases). The CDR3 totals 14 residues. The germline V gene encodes CDR1 LGHNA and CDR2 YSLEER. V lost 4 bases and J lost 6, with 15 bases in between. The CDR3 DNA reads TGCGCCAGCAGCCCCAGTGGGGCAGTAAAGACCCAGTACTTC. Amino acid sequence: CASSPSGAVKTQYF.

This clone was seen a few times. The chain joins TRBV2 to TRBJ1-5; 8 nucleotides match TRBD1. This CDR3 contains 13 residues. Germline V gives CDR1 SNHLY, CDR2 FYNNEI. V was clipped by 6 bases and J by 3 bases; unmatched bases: 1. For the CDR3, the DNA is TGTGCCAGCAGGGACAGGGACAATCAGCCCCAGCATTTT. Translated, it gives CASRDRDNQPQHF.

This clone was detected only once. The rearrangement uses TRBV25-1 and TRBJ1-5, with a tentative D call TRBD1 (5 bases). With 3 bases removed from V and 5 bases from J, the gap between germline ends came to 11 bases. CDR3 length: 14 residues. Germline CDR1 MGHDK, CDR2 SYGVNS. CDR3 nucleotides: TGTGCCAGCAGTGAGAGGGCAGGGCATCAGCCCCAGCATTTT. It encodes CASSERAGHQPQHF.

The chain employs TRBV5-1 and TRBJ1-2; 7 bases line up with TRBD1. This CDR3 spans 15 amino acids. With V trimmed by 4 bases and J by 9 bases, 15 bases remained unmatched. Germline lookup yields CDR1 SGHRS and CDR2 YFSETQ. The CDR3: CASSAGTAFLWSYTF. CDR3 nucleotide sequence: TGCGCCAGCAGCGCCGGGACAGCCTTCCTATGGAGCTACACCTTC.

This clone was counted a single time. The CDR3 DNA sequence: TGTGCCACCGCAAGGGCTAGCGGGGGCCAAGAGACCCAGTACTTC. This sequence encodes CATARASGGQETQYF. This chain connects TRBV2 to TRBJ2-5; TRBD2 matches at 10 bases. CDR1 is SNHLY and CDR2 is FYNNEI in the germline V gene. Trimming cost V 10 bases and J 1 base; bases outside gene matches: 9. This CDR3 spans 15 amino acids.

This clone was detected a few times. The rearrangement joins TRBV7-2 to TRBJ2-7; D not resolved. In germline, CDR1 is SGHTA, CDR2 FQGNSA. The V and J ends lost 5 bases and 4 bases respectively, with 12 bases between them. The CDR3 contains 13 residues. The CDR3: CASSLPGPYEQYF. The DNA of the CDR3 is TGTGCCAGCAGCCTCCCAGGCCCGTACGAGCAGTACTTC.

The genes are TRBV27 and TRBJ1-6; D uncertain. CDR1 MNHEY and CDR2 SMNVEV come from the germline V gene (reference sequence). The V gene lost 3 bases and the J gene lost 1 base, with 13 bases spanning the gap. The CDR3 spans 17 residues. CDR3 protein: CASSFRVAGSYNSPLHF. DNA of the CDR3: TGTGCCAGCAGTTTCCGGGTGGCGGGTTCCTATAATTCACCCCTCCACTTT.

This sequence joins TRBV5-1 and TRBJ1-4; TRBD1 matches at 9 bases. The CDR3 covers 14 residues. Germline V CDR1 and CDR2: SGHRS, YFSETQ. The V and J ends lost 6 bases and 8 bases, in that order; junction bases with no gene match: 8. The CDR3 spells CASTSGQGGEKLFF. As DNA, the CDR3 is TGCGCCAGCACGTCGGGACAGGGAGGAGAAAAACTGTTTTTT.

As DNA, the CDR3 is TGTGCCAGCAGCTTAGCGAAAGGGGGGACGGAGACCCAGTACTTC. Its translation: CASSLAKGGTETQYF. V usage is TRBV7-9 and J usage is TRBJ2-5; either TRBD1 or TRBD2 may supply D (6 bases each). The ends were cut back, 0 bases at V and 5 bases at J, with 13 bases in the middle. Germline values: CDR1 SEHNR, CDR2 FQNEAQ (reference sequence). There are 15 residues in the CDR3.

This clone was detected a few times. This sequence joins TRBV7-9 and TRBJ1-2, with D tentatively TRBD1 (6 bases). Germline CDR1 reads SEHNR; CDR2 reads FQNEAQ (reference sequence). The CDR3 consists of 14 residues. Trimming shortened V by 1 base and J by 5 bases, and 11 bases separated the two germline ends. Written as DNA, the CDR3 is TGTGCCAGCAGCTTAGTACGGACAGCTTATGGCTACACCTTC. Protein sequence: CASSLVRTAYGYTF.

The J gene is TRBJ2-7, the V gene TRBV28; 7 nucleotides align to TRBD1. This CDR3 region has 15 residues. The V gene end was trimmed by 5 bases and the J gene end by 0 bases; junction bases not matched to a gene: 7. In germline, CDR1 is MDHEN, CDR2 SYDVKM. CDR3 DNA: TGTGCCAGCAGTCCTGGGACAGAGTACTCCTACGAGCAGTACTTC. It translates to CASSPGTEYSYEQYF. Based on the CDR3 plus reference TRBV28 and TRBJ2-7, the full variable domain is DVKVTQSSRYLVKRTGEKVFLECVQDMDHENMFWYRQDPGLGLRLIYFSYDVKMKEKGDIPEGYSVSREKKERFSLILESASTNQTSMYLCASSPGTEYSYEQYFGPGTRLTVT.